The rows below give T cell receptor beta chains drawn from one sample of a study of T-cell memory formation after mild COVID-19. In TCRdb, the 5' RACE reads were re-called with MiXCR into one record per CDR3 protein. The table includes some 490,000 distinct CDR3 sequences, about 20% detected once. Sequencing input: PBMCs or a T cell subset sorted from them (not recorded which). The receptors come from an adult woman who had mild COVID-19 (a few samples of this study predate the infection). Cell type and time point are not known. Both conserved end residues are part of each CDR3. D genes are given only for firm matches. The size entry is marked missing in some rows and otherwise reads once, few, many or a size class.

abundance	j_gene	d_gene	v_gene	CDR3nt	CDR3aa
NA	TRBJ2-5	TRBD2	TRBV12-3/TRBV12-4	TGTGCCAGCAGTCATCCCGGGACTAGCGGCCAAGAGACCCAGTACTTC	CASSHPGTSGQETQYF
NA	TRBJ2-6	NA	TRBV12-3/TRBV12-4	TGTGCCAGCACATCCAGGGCGTCGGGGGCCAACGTCCTGACTTTC	CASTSRASGANVLTF
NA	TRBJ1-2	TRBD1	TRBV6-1	TGTGCCAGCAGATTGCCGGGACAGCGTTTCGGCTACACCTTC	CASRLPGQRFGYTF
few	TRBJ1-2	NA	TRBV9	TGTGCCAGCAGCCCCCTCGGACGGCCCGGGGACCTATATGGCTACACCTTC	CASSPLGRPGDLYGYTF
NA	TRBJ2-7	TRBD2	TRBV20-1	TGCAGTGCTAGAGATCCTGAGCGGGGGGGCGCTTACGAGCAGTACTTC	CSARDPERGGAYEQYF
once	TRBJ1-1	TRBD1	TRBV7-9	TGTGCCAGCAGCGTAGCGGGACAGGGGGCTTGGTACACTGAAGCTTTCTTT	CASSVAGQGAWYTEAFF
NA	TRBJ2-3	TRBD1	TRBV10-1	TGCGCCAGGGAATCTCTGGGACAGGGAGCAGATACGCAGTATTTT	CARESLGQGADTQYF
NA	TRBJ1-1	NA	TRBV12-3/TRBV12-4	TGTGCCAGCAGCCCGGGACCCGGTTGGGGGGTGGGGGACACTGAAGCTTTCTTT	CASSPGPGWGVGDTEAFF
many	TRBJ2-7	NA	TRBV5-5	TGTGCCAGCAGCTTGGCCGTAGGACCGCAGGGCTACGAGCAGTACTTC	CASSLAVGPQGYEQYF
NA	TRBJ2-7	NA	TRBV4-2	TGTGCCAGCAGCCCGGCTAAAGGCCACGAGCAGTACTTC	CASSPAKGHEQYF
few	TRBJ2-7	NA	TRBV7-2	TGTGCCAGCAGCTTAACGGGACAAGTCATCTACGAGCAGTACTTC	CASSLTGQVIYEQYF
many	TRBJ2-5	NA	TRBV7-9	TGTGCCAGCAGCTTAGCGGTCGGCAGCCAAGAGACCCAGTACTTC	CASSLAVGSQETQYF
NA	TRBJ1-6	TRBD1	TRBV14	TGTGCCAGCAGCCAAGGGGACAGGGGATATAATTCACCCCTCCACTTT	CASSQGDRGYNSPLHF
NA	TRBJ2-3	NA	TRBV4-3	TGCGCCAGCAGCCAAGATTACACAGATACGCAGTATTTT	CASSQDYTDTQYF
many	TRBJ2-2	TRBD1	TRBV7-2	TGTGCCAGCAGCTTAGGGACAGGGGGCGGGGAGCTGTTTTTT	CASSLGTGGGELFF
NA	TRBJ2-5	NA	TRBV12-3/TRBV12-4	TGTGCCAGCAGTGCCCGACCCGACAGGTTGGGAGAGACCCAGTACTTC	CASSARPDRLGETQYF
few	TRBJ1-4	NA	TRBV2	TGTGCCAGCTCTCCTAACCGGCTCCCTAATGAAAAACTGTTTTTT	CASSPNRLPNEKLFF
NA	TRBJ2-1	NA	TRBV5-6	TGTGCCAGCAGCCCGGAGTGGCGGTACAATGAGCAGTTCTTC	CASSPEWRYNEQFF
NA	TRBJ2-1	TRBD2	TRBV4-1	TGCGCCAGCAGCCAAGAAAGGGAGGGACTAGCGGGGGGCTACAATGAGCAGTTCTTC	CASSQEREGLAGGYNEQFF
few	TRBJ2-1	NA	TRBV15	TGTGCCACCAGCAGAGAATTCGTAGCGAATGAGCAGTTCTTC	CATSREFVANEQFF
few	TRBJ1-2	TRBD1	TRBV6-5	TGTGCCAGCAGTTCGTCAGGACAGGATTCTAACTATGGCTACACCTTC	CASSSSGQDSNYGYTF
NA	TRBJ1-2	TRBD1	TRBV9	TGTGCCAGCAGCGCAGCGACAGGGGCGTGGGGCTACACCTTC	CASSAATGAWGYTF
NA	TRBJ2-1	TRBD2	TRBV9	TGTGCCAGCAGCGCAGCGGGAGGGGTAAGCTCCTACAATGAGCAGTTCTTC	CASSAAGGVSSYNEQFF
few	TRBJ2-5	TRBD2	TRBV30	TGTGCCTGGAGTGGGATAAGCGGGAGAAACCAAGAGACCCAGTACTTC	CAWSGISGRNQETQYF
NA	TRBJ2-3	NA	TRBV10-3	TGTGCCATCAGTGAGTTCCAGGGGACGGGGAGTACGGATACGCAGTATTTT	CAISEFQGTGSTDTQYF
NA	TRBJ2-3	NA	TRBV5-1	TGCGCCAGCAGCTTGCTAGGGGGGAACGGAGATACGCAGTATTTT	CASSLLGGNGDTQYF
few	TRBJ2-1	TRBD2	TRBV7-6	TGTGCCAGCAGCTTGACTAGCGGGGGGCTTCCTTACAATGAGCAGTTCTTC	CASSLTSGGLPYNEQFF
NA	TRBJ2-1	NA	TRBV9	TGTGCCAGCAGCCTGCTCCGAAGGGACAATGAGCAGTTCTTC	CASSLLRRDNEQFF
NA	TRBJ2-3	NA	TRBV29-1	TGCAGCGTTGAAGATCCTACAGGGACTACGCAGTATTTT	CSVEDPTGTTQYF
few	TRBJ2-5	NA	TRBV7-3	TGTGCCAGCAGCCATAGTCCTTGGGGGGAGACCCAGTACTTC	CASSHSPWGETQYF
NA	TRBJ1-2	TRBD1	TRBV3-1	TGTGCCAGCAGCCAGAAAGGGACAGGGAGATATCGAGGCTACACCTTC	CASSQKGTGRYRGYTF
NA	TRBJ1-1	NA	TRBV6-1	TGTGCCAGCAGTTCCAAGGCGGCTTTCTTT	CASSSKAAFF
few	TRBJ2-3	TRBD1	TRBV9	TGTGCCAGCAGCGGGACAGGGCGGGTTGAAGCGCAGTATTTT	CASSGTGRVEAQYF
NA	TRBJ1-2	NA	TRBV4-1	TGCGCCAGCAGCCCGCCGACAGACCGTGGCTACACCTTC	CASSPPTDRGYTF
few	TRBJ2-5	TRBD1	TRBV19	TGTGCCGGAAAATCCCGGACAGGGAGGAATGAGACCCAGTACTTC	CAGKSRTGRNETQYF
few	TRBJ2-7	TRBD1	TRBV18	TGTGCCAGCTCACCACCGACGGGACAGTCCTCCACCTACGAGCAGTACTTC	CASSPPTGQSSTYEQYF
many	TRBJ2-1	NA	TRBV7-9	TGTGCCAGCAGCTCTCAGTCCCTCTCCTACAATGAGCAGTTCTTC	CASSSQSLSYNEQFF
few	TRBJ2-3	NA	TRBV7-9	TGTGCCAGCAGCTTAGAGGAGGACCCAGATACGCAGTATTTT	CASSLEEDPDTQYF
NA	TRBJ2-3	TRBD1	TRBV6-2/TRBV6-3	TGTGCCAGCAGTTACGCGGACAGGCGGGATACGCAGTATTTT	CASSYADRRDTQYF
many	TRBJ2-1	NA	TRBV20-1	TGCAGTGCAATTTCCGGGACTCCGTGGAATGAGCAGTTCTTC	CSAISGTPWNEQFF
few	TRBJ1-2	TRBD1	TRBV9	TGTGCCAGCAGCGCGACAGGGGCCAACTATGGCTACACCTTC	CASSATGANYGYTF
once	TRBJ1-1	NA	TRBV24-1	TGTGCCACCAGTGATTTCTCGGCAGCCGAAGCTTTCTTT	CATSDFSAAEAFF
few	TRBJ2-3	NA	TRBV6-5	TGTGCCAGCAGTTCGACAGCTAGCACAGATACGCAGTATTTT	CASSSTASTDTQYF
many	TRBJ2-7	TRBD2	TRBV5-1	TGCGCCAGCAGCTTGAGCGGACTAGCGGGACGTAGTTTCCCATACGAGCAGTACTTC	CASSLSGLAGRSFPYEQYF
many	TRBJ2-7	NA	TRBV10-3	TGTGCCATCAGTGGTGCGGACAGTGACAGCTCCTACGAGCAGTACTTC	CAISGADSDSSYEQYF
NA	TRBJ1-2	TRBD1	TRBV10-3	TGTGCCATCAGTGAGCCGTCACACAGGGGCTATGGCTACACCTTC	CAISEPSHRGYGYTF
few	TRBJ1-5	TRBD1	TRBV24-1	TGTGCCACCAGTGACCCGCGGACAGGGGACCAGCCCCAGCATTTT	CATSDPRTGDQPQHF
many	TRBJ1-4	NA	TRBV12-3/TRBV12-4	TGTGCCAGCAGTTACCCGGGGAGGGTAGAAAAACTGTTTTTT	CASSYPGRVEKLFF
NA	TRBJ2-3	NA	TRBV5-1	TGCGCCAGCAGTACAGGTTCCTCCCAGAGGGCGCAGTATTTT	CASSTGSSQRAQYF
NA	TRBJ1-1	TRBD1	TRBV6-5	TGTGCCAGCAGAGACAGGGTCGAGCTGAACACTGAAGCTTTCTTT	CASRDRVELNTEAFF
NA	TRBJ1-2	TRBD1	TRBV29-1	TGCAGCGCGGACAGGTTTTCTAACTATGGCTACACCTTC	CSADRFSNYGYTF
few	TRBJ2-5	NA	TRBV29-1	TGCAGCGTTGAGGTTCTTACGAAGACCCAGTACTTC	CSVEVLTKTQYF
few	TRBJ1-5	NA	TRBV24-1	TGTGCCACCAGTGATTCCCGATCCGGGACGAACAATCAGCCCCAGCATTTT	CATSDSRSGTNNQPQHF
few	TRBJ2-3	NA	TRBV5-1	TGCGCCAGCAGTGAAGGGGGAGGCACAGATACGCAGTATTTT	CASSEGGGTDTQYF
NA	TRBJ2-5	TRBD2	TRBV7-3	TGTGCCAGCAGCCGCGGGGCTAGCGGGGGGGCGAGTCGAGAGACCCAGTACTTC	CASSRGASGGASRETQYF